Listed below are T cell receptor beta chains from one sample, sequenced in a study of early T cells in non-severe SARS-CoV-2 infection. A single record per CDR3 protein comes from TCRdb applying MiXCR to the 5' RACE reads. The sample lists around 40,000 distinct CDR3 sequences; around 6.5% were seen once. Sequencing was performed on whole blood. The origin of the receptors is an adult who was a healthcare worker with PCR-confirmed SARS-CoV-2 infection or an uninfected control (not recorded which). The CDR3 runs from the conserved cysteine through the conserved F or W. The D gene is left open where the match is weak. A clone size is listed for some rows: how often the clone was seen (once, few, many), or a class if it is expanded.

d_gene	j_gene	v_gene	abundance	CDR3nt	CDR3aa
TRBD2	TRBJ2-3	TRBV7-9	few	TGTGCCAGCAGCTTAGGGGACTACACAGATACGCAGTATTTT	CASSLGDYTDTQYF
-	TRBJ1-1	TRBV5-4	many	TGTGCCAGCAGCCCGACAGCGAACACTGAAGCTTTCTTT	CASSPTANTEAFF
-	TRBJ2-3	TRBV10-3	many	TGTGCCACCCGAGACGGGACAGATACGCAGTATTTT	CATRDGTDTQYF
-	TRBJ2-1	TRBV24-1	many	TGTGCCACCGGGTTGGTCAATGAGCAGTTCTTC	CATGLVNEQFF
-	TRBJ2-6	TRBV3-1	few	TGTGCCAGCAGCCAAGAAGGGGGGTTGAACGTCCTGACTTTC	CASSQEGGLNVLTF
TRBD1	TRBJ2-5	TRBV20-1	many	TGCAGTGTCTACGGGACAGGCCAAGAGACCCAGTACTTC	CSVYGTGQETQYF
-	TRBJ2-7	TRBV12-3/TRBV12-4	-	TGTGCCAGCAGTCACTTAGGGGAGCAGTACTTC	CASSHLGEQYF
TRBD2	TRBJ2-1	TRBV20-1	medium-sized	TGCAGTGCTAGCGGGACTAGCGAAACCAATGAGCAGTTCTTC	CSASGTSETNEQFF
TRBD1	TRBJ1-2	TRBV28	many	TGTGCCAGCAGTCTCCGGGACAGCGACTATGGCTACACCTTC	CASSLRDSDYGYTF
TRBD1	TRBJ1-2	TRBV2	many	TGTGCCAGCAGTGAAACAGGGGCCCGGGGCTACACCTTC	CASSETGARGYTF
TRBD1	TRBJ1-6	TRBV28	many	TGTGCCAGCAGACGGGACAGTAATAATTCACCCCTCCACTTT	CASRRDSNNSPLHF
-	TRBJ2-1	TRBV11-2	many	TGTGCCAGCACCGAGACCCCTAGCCTGAATGAGCAGTTCTTC	CASTETPSLNEQFF
-	TRBJ2-3	TRBV7-2	many	TGTGCCAGCAGCGTCGGGCCCACTAGCACAGATACGCAGTATTTT	CASSVGPTSTDTQYF
-	TRBJ2-2	TRBV20-1	many	TGCAGTGTCGGGAGTCACACCGGGGAGCTGTTTTTT	CSVGSHTGELFF
TRBD1	TRBJ1-1	TRBV29-1	-	TGCAGCGTTTTCCAGGGGGGGACTGAAGCTTTCTTT	CSVFQGGTEAFF
-	TRBJ1-2	TRBV12-3/TRBV12-4	many	TGTGCCAGCACTACGCCGGAGGGGTATGGCTACACCTTC	CASTTPEGYGYTF
-	TRBJ2-1	TRBV15	-	TGTGCCACCAGCGGGGGAGCGTTACCCTACAATGAGCAGTTCTTC	CATSGGALPYNEQFF
-	TRBJ2-3	TRBV11-3	-	TGTGCCAGCAGCCAGGGGTCGGCATCGGGGGAGGGTACGCAGTATTTT	CASSQGSASGEGTQYF
TRBD2	TRBJ2-3	TRBV11-2	-	TGTGCCAGCAGCTTTGGGCCATCGGGGCTAGCGGGCACAGATACGCAGTATTTT	CASSFGPSGLAGTDTQYF
-	TRBJ2-2	TRBV20-1	few	TGCAGTGCTAGAGCCGCGACCCGGAACACCGGGGAGCTGTTTTTT	CSARAATRNTGELFF
TRBD1	TRBJ2-7	TRBV18	many	TGTGCCAGCTCACCACCGCGGGACAGGGGTCTCTACGAGCAGTACTTC	CASSPPRDRGLYEQYF
-	TRBJ1-5	TRBV18	many	TGTGCCAGCTCGCAGGACAGAGATCAGCCCCAGCATTTT	CASSQDRDQPQHF
-	TRBJ2-7	TRBV5-1	-	TGCGCCAGCACCCGTGGGGGTTCCTACGAGCAGTACTTC	CASTRGGSYEQYF
-	TRBJ1-4	TRBV2	many	TGTGCCAGCAGGGGGTGGAGCCCGGGCCAGGGGGAAAAACTGTTTTTT	CASRGWSPGQGEKLFF
-	TRBJ1-2	TRBV19	many	TGTGCCAGTAGTATCGAGACAAAGGACTACACCTTC	CASSIETKDYTF
TRBD2	TRBJ2-1	TRBV7-6	many	TGTGCCAGCAGCTTATACGGAAGCGGGAGTAGCAATGAGCAGTTCTTC	CASSLYGSGSSNEQFF
-	TRBJ2-1	TRBV27	many	TGTGCCCCCCTGGAATCCGGAGAGCAGTTCTTC	CAPLESGEQFF
TRBD1	TRBJ1-6	TRBV28	few	TGTGCCAGCAGCGGGACAGACAACCCTAATTCACCCCTCCACTTT	CASSGTDNPNSPLHF
-	TRBJ2-5	TRBV29-1	-	TGCAGCGCCATCGAGGGCCAAGAGACCCAGTACTTC	CSAIEGQETQYF
-	TRBJ2-7	TRBV20-1	many	TGCAGTGCTAGACTCGGGAACGAGCAGTACTTC	CSARLGNEQYF
-	TRBJ2-7	TRBV11-3	-	TGTGCCAGCAGCTCTGGGACCTACGAGCAGTACTTC	CASSSGTYEQYF
-	TRBJ1-2	TRBV6-5	many	TGTGCCAGCAGTTACGCCAACAGGGTTGGCTACACCTTC	CASSYANRVGYTF
TRBD1	TRBJ1-1	TRBV29-1	-	TGCAGCGTTAACTACGACAGGGTAACTGAAGCTTTCTTT	CSVNYDRVTEAFF
-	TRBJ2-7	TRBV28	many	TGTGCCAGCAGTTCGCTAGCGTCGCCGACCTACGAGCAGTACTTC	CASSSLASPTYEQYF
TRBD1	TRBJ2-7	TRBV6-1	many	TGTGCCAGCAGTGAAAGGGCAGGGGGCTGGTACGAGCAGTACTTC	CASSERAGGWYEQYF
-	TRBJ2-7	TRBV30	few	TGTGCCTGGGGGGACTTCTCCTACGAGCAGTACTTC	CAWGDFSYEQYF
-	TRBJ1-6	TRBV27	-	TGTGCCAGCAGTTTGCTTTGGAATTCACCCCTCCACTTT	CASSLLWNSPLHF
TRBD2	TRBJ2-1	TRBV4-1	-	TGCGCCAGCAGCCCGGGACTAGCGGGAGGGCTTGTCAATGAGCAGTTCTTC	CASSPGLAGGLVNEQFF
-	TRBJ2-7	TRBV7-6	many	TGTGCCAGCAGCTTGAGACTAGGGAGCTCCTACGAGCAGTACTTC	CASSLRLGSSYEQYF
TRBD2	TRBJ2-3	TRBV5-6	many	TGTGCCAGCAGCTCCGGGACTACCGTGGGCACAGATACGCAGTATTTT	CASSSGTTVGTDTQYF
TRBD2	TRBJ2-3	TRBV29-1	many	TGCAGCGTTGTTCTAGCGGGCACAGATACGCAGTATTTT	CSVVLAGTDTQYF
-	TRBJ2-6	TRBV29-1	many	TGCAGCGTTGCGTCTGGGGCCAACGTCCTGACTTTC	CSVASGANVLTF
-	TRBJ2-1	TRBV11-2	few	TGTGCCAGCAGCAGTGGTACCCTTCACAATGAGCAGTTCTTC	CASSSGTLHNEQFF
-	TRBJ2-7	TRBV30	many	TGTGCCTGGGGGGAATCCTACGAGCAGTACTTC	CAWGESYEQYF
-	TRBJ1-1	TRBV10-3	many	TGTGCCATCGAAGACATGAACACTGAAGCTTTCTTT	CAIEDMNTEAFF
-	TRBJ2-1	TRBV27	many	TGTGCCAGCAGCCCGGAGGGAGCCTACAATGAGCAGTTCTTC	CASSPEGAYNEQFF
-	TRBJ1-4	TRBV29-1	many	TGCAGCGTTGAAGGGTCTGAGTGGGCTAATGAAAAACTGTTTTTT	CSVEGSEWANEKLFF
-	TRBJ2-3	TRBV6-4	-	TGTGCCAGCAGTGATTCGCCTCCGGGACATAGCACAGATACGCAGTATTTT	CASSDSPPGHSTDTQYF
-	TRBJ2-3	TRBV24-1	few	TGTGCCACCAGTGAGCCTTCGGGACAACCTACGGTAGATACGCAGTATTTT	CATSEPSGQPTVDTQYF
TRBD1	TRBJ1-1	TRBV20-1	-	TGCAGTGCCGCGCGGGACAGAAACACTGAAGCTTTCTTT	CSAARDRNTEAFF
-	TRBJ2-3	TRBV5-1	few	TGCGCCAGCAGCTCGGACTCTCCACGCACAGATACGCAGTATTTT	CASSSDSPRTDTQYF
TRBD1	TRBJ1-4	TRBV19	many	TGTGCCAGTACCTCAGCGGGACAGGGAGAAGAAAAACTGTTTTTT	CASTSAGQGEEKLFF
-	TRBJ2-7	TRBV7-7	many	TGTGCCAGCAGCTTGAGGGTTGGGGCCTACGAGCAGTACTTC	CASSLRVGAYEQYF
TRBD1	TRBJ2-1	TRBV5-4	many	TGTGCCAGCAGCTTCCGACAGGGGGATGAGCAGTTCTTC	CASSFRQGDEQFF
-	TRBJ1-2	TRBV18	-	TGTGCCGGCTCCCGGACAGAAACTAACTATGGCTACACCTTC	CAGSRTETNYGYTF
TRBD1	TRBJ1-1	TRBV12-3/TRBV12-4	-	TGTGCCAGCACCCCCAGTGGACAGGGGGCCTACACTGAAGCTTTCTTT	CASTPSGQGAYTEAFF
-	TRBJ1-5	TRBV27	many	TGTGCCAGCAGCCCAGGGGAGGGGAATCAGCCCCAGCATTTT	CASSPGEGNQPQHF
-	TRBJ2-7	TRBV10-2	-	TGCGCCAGCAGTAACGCCTACGAGCAGTACTTC	CASSNAYEQYF
-	TRBJ1-1	TRBV6-1	many	TGTGCCAGCAGGATACAGGGAACTGAAGCTTTCTTT	CASRIQGTEAFF